This T cell receptor (beta chain) was obtained from a study of blood T cell repertoires in COVID-19. Study-wide context: Nucleic acid was either cDNA or gDNA, and it came from T cells, B-cell-depleted T cells, or PBMCs.

Germline loops: CDR1 GTSNPN, CDR2 SVGIG (reference sequence). CDR3 size: 15 residues. Trimming left V 0 bases short and J 7 bases short, with 18 bases between. Authors' methods: Estimation of nucleated cell counts relied on the amplification of reference gene primers. Sequenced by immunoSEQ multiplex PCR; TCRdb stores in-frame clones only, minus some. V and J calls and clone size are those listed in that table; D and trimming were worked out from the DNA. The profile covers some 250,000 clones, with 75% to 85% appearing a single time and 12% taken by the ten largest. This sequence joins TRBV30 and TRBJ1-1; D perhaps matches TRBD1 (6 bases). The source material was peripheral blood. The sequence came from a woman aged 55-70 years with active or convalescent COVID-19. This CDR3 is CAWSVPRTDLREAFF. In nucleotides, the CDR3 is TGTGCCTGGAGTGTCCCGAGGACAGACCTTCGTGAAGCTTTCTTT.